Shown below are 9 T cell receptor beta chains from a single sample sequenced in a study of blood T cells in healthy people across ages. A second PCR, run for about 7 to 11 cycles, used a sample-barcoded 5' primer plus a J-beta primer mix. Each CDR3 protein gets one entry after TCRdb re-called the 5' RACE reads with MiXCR. The sample carries 630,000 or so distinct CDR3 sequences, approximately 29% recorded once. The source material was blood. The receptor set was obtained from a woman of 80 years or more in good health.

This clonotype was detected many times. This chain joins TRBV24-1 and TRBJ1-5; possible D gene TRBD1, 6 bases. Germline loops: CDR1 KGHDR, CDR2 SFDVKD. V was cut by 3 bases and J by 4 bases, with 9 bases left in between. This CDR3 region has 14 residues. The CDR3: CATSDADRNQPQHF. The DNA for the CDR3 is TGTGCCACCAGTGATGCTGACAGGAATCAGCCCCAGCATTTT.

The rearrangement uses TRBV7-2 and TRBJ2-1, with D perhaps TRBD2 (6 bases). The CDR3 is 17 amino acids. The V and J ends lost 2 bases and 2 bases respectively, with 16 bases between them. Germline V gene lookup returns CDR1 SGHTA and CDR2 FQGNSA. The CDR3 reads CASSLTPFRGTYNEQFF. The CDR3 nucleotides read TGTGCCAGCAGCTTAACCCCCTTTCGGGGGACCTACAATGAGCAGTTCTTC.

The chain combines TRBV5-1 with TRBJ1-2, with 7 bases identical to TRBD1. Trimming cost V 3 bases and J 8 bases; bases outside gene matches: 7. This CDR3 is 13 amino acids long. Germline CDR1 is SGHRS and CDR2 is YFSETQ. The CDR3 protein is CASSSTGWKGYTF. The CDR3 coding sequence is TGCGCCAGCAGCTCGACAGGGTGGAAAGGCTACACCTTC.

In the case of this clonotype: A clone one base away is much larger, so this may be a read error. This chain uses TRBV2 with TRBJ2-3, with 10 bases aligning to TRBD2. This CDR3 is built from 14 residues. The germline V gene encodes CDR1 SNHLY and CDR2 FYNNEI. CDR3 nucleotides: TGTGCCAGCAGTAACTTCGGGACTAGCGATACGCGGTATTTT. This translates into CASSNFGTSDTRYF.

This clonotype has more than one count but fewer than ten. This chain connects TRBV5-6 to TRBJ1-2, with no clear D. The CDR3 totals 16 residues. Trimming stripped 1 base from V and 0 bases from J, with 13 bases between. The germline gives CDR1 SGHDT, CDR2 YYEEEE. CDR3 protein: CASSLIAGNTNYGYTF. The CDR3 DNA sequence: TGTGCCAGCAGCTTGATTGCAGGCAATACTAACTATGGCTACACCTTC. The full variable domain, completed using reference TRBV5-6 and TRBJ1-2, is DAGVTQSPTHLIKTRGQQVTLRCSPKSGHDTVSWYQQALGQGPQFIFQYYEEEERQRGNFPDRFSGHQFPNYSSELNVNALLLGDSALYLCASSLIAGNTNYGYTFGSGTRLTVV.

This clonotype has a handful of counts. This sequence joins TRBV12-3 or TRBV12-4 and TRBJ2-2; TRBD2 agrees at 11 bases. There are 15 residues in the CDR3. The V and J ends lost 5 bases and 4 bases, in that order; junction bases with no gene match: 3. CDR3 sequence reads: CASSPLAGVTGELFF. DNA of the CDR3: TGTGCCAGCAGTCCACTAGCGGGGGTCACCGGGGAGCTGTTTTTT.

Remarks on this clonotype: A much larger clone is a single base away; this may be a read error. The V gene is TRBV6-1, the J gene TRBJ1-2; 8 positions match TRBD1. CDR1 and CDR2 (germline): MNHNS, SASEGT. The CDR3 is 15 amino acids. With 6 bases clipped from V and 9 bases from J, the junction kept 15 bases outside the gene matches. The CDR3 DNA reads as TGTGCCAGCAGCCAAAGGACAGGGAATATGGGTAGCTACACCTTC. Amino acids: CASSQRTGNMGSYTF.

This clonotype was observed many times. This chain joins TRBV20-1 and TRBJ1-4; TRBD1 agrees at 8 bases. The CDR3 is 13 amino acids. V trimming: 3 bases; J trimming: 5 bases; junction bases outside the gene matches: 2. CDR1 and CDR2 from the germline V gene are DFQATT and SNEGSKA (reference sequence). DNA of the CDR3: TGCAGTGCTAGTTGGACAGGGAATGAAAAACTGTTTTTT. Translating it yields CSASWTGNEKLFF.

The rearrangement joins TRBV9 to TRBJ2-1; TRBD2 agrees at 8 bases. Germline V gene data show CDR1 as SGDLS and CDR2 as YYNGEE. The CDR3 loop spans 15 amino acids. V shed 4 bases, J shed 7 bases, and the junction held 10 bases outside the gene matches. CDR3 coding DNA: TGTGCCAGCAGCCCGAACCGGGGGGGGCAGAATGAGCAGTTCTTC. Translating gives CASSPNRGGQNEQFF.